The text below deals with one TCR beta chain. Recipients received nonmyeloablative bone marrow transplants from related graft donors, with transient mixed chimerism. Data came from immunoSEQ multiplex PCR; TCRdb stores just in-frame clones and leaves some out. The table records 50,000 to 65,000 clones, about 87% of them present only once. The data originate from a study of Tregs in tolerant kidney transplant recipients. V lost 3 bases, J lost 5 bases, and 6 bases stayed unmatched. The CDR3 runs 14 residues. Germline V gene sequence: CDR1 ENHRY, CDR2 SYGVKD. This material consisted of CD4+ T cells from blood (PBMCs), taken 6 months after the transplant. The chain carries TRBV10-3 and TRBJ2-5; 7 nucleotides line up with TRBD1. The origin of this receptor is a human patient who received a combined kidney and bone marrow transplant. A share of the T cells may be of graft donor origin. CDR3 nucleotide sequence: TGTGCCATCAGTGAAGAGGGGGCCAAGGAGACCCAGTACTTC. Translation: CAISEEGAKETQYF.